Each of the 7 T cell receptor beta chains below was sequenced from the same sample in a study of cytomegalovirus exposure and HLA in healthy donors. The PCR contained 60 Vbeta and 13 Jbeta primers. Clones were read by immunoSEQ multiplex PCR, and TCRdb kept only the in-frame ones, dropping some. This sample carries fewer than 150,000 clones, 80% of them seen once, and the ten largest clones take 8.8%. The sample taken for sequencing was PBMCs. All receptors derive from a female donor in good health and CMV-seropositive.

The chain links TRBV10-3 to TRBJ1-3, with D possibly matching TRBD1 (5 bases). Germline CDR1 is ENHRY and CDR2 is SYGVKD. The CDR3 has 14 amino acids. Deletions cut 7 bases from V and 0 bases from J, with 10 bases between. The CDR3 DNA follows: TGTGCCATCACCCTAGGGGCCTCTGGAAACACCATATATTTT. Its translation is CAITLGASGNTIYF.

The rearrangement joins TRBV6-6 to TRBJ1-2, with D unclear. This CDR3 has 14 amino acids. CDR1 and CDR2 (germline): MNHNY, SVGAGI (reference sequence). V was clipped by 2 bases and J by 4 bases, with 11 bases between them. The CDR3 region is CASSYRAERYGYTF. CDR3 DNA sequence: TGTGCCAGCAGTTACCGTGCAGAGCGCTATGGCTACACCTTC.

This clone came up once. The CDR3 DNA is TGTGCCAGCTCACCCCTCGCACGGAGCGCGGGACAGATAGATACGCAGTATTTT. This encodes CASSPLARSAGQIDTQYF. The rearrangement links TRBV18 to TRBJ2-3; tentatively, D is TRBD1 (7 bases). Germline loops: CDR1 KGHSH, CDR2 LQKENI. This CDR3 is 18 amino acids long. V lost 3 bases and J lost 5, with 24 bases in between.

V and J are TRBV7-2 and TRBJ2-1; D unresolved. The germline V and J ends were trimmed by 1 base and 4 bases, with 11 bases remaining between them. The germline V gene has CDR1 SGHTA and CDR2 FQGNSA. The CDR3 has 15 residues. In DNA, the CDR3 is TGTGCCAGCAGCTTAGTTCCAGGCGCTTACAATGAGCAGTTCTTC. As protein: CASSLVPGAYNEQFF.

This chain links TRBV7-2 with TRBJ1-1, with D hard to call. The length of the CDR3 is 15 residues. Germline CDR1 SGHTA, CDR2 FQGNSA. V lost 3 bases and J lost 5, with 16 bases in between. CDR3 sequence (DNA): TGTGCCAGCAGCTTCAGCAGTTCGGGCGGGACTGAAGCTTTCTTT. The encoded protein is CASSFSSSGGTEAFF.

The genes are TRBV4-2 and TRBJ2-7; D might be TRBD2 (5 bases). The CDR3 contains 14 residues. Germline CDR1 is LGHNA and CDR2 is YNFKEQ. Trimming removed 2 bases at V and 0 bases at J, with 8 bases between. CDR3 coding DNA: TGTGCCAGCAGCCAACCGGGAAGCTCCTACGAGCAGTACTTC. Translated, it gives CASSQPGSSYEQYF.

The chain recombines TRBV6-6 with TRBJ2-5; 9 bases align to TRBD2. This CDR3 comprises 16 residues. J lost 0 bases, V lost 2 bases, and 4 bases had no gene match. Germline V lookup: CDR1 MNHNY, CDR2 SVGAGI (reference sequence). This CDR3 reads CASSYPAGGYQETQYF. The CDR3, as DNA: TGTGCCAGCAGTTACCCAGCGGGGGGTTACCAAGAGACCCAGTACTTC.